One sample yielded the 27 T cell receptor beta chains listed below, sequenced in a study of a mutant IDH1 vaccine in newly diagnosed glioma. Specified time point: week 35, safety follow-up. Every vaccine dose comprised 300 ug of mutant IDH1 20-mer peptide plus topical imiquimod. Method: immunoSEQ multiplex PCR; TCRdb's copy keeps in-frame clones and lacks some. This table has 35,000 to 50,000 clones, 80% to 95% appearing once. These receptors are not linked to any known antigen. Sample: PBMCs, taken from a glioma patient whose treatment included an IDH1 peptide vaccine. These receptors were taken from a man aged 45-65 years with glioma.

The CDR3 region is CASSSATYPEAFF. The CDR3 DNA reads as TGTGCCAGCAGCTCGGCCACCTACCCTGAAGCTTTCTTT. The V and J genes are TRBV7-2 and TRBJ1-1; D is uncertain. The germline V and J ends were trimmed by 4 bases and 6 bases, with 12 bases remaining between them. Germline V gene data show CDR1 as SGHTA and CDR2 as FQGNSA. The CDR3 is 13 amino acids. The full variable domain, rest sourced from reference TRBV7-2 and TRBJ1-1, is GAGVSQSPSNKVTEKGKDVELRCDPISGHTALYWYRQSLGQGLEFLIYFQGNSAPDKSGLPSDRFSAERTGGSVSTLTIQRTQQEDSAVYLCASSSATYPEAFFGQGTRLTVV.

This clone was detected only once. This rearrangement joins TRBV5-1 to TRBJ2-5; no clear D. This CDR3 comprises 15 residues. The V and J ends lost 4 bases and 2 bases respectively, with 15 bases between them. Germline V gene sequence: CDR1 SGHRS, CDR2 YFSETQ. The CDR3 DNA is TGCGCCAGCAGCGACACCGGGCAGAAGCAAGAGACCCAGTACTTC. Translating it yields CASSDTGQKQETQYF.

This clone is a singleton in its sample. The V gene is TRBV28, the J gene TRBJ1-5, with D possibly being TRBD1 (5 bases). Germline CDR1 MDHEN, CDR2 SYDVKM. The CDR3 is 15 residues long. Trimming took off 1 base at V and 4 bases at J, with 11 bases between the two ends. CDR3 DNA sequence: TGTGCCAGCAGTTTATCAGCAGGGCCTAATCAGCCCCAGCATTTT. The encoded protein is CASSLSAGPNQPQHF.

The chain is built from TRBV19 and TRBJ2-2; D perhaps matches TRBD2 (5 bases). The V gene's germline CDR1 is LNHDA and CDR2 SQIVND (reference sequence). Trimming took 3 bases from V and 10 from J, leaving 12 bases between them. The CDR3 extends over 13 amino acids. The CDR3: CASSIFSGKELFF. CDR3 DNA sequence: TGTGCCAGTAGTATTTTCTCGGGGAAGGAGCTGTTTTTT.

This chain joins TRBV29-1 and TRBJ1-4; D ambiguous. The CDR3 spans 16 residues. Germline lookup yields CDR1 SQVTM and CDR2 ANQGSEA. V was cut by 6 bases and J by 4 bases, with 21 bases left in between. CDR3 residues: CSVEMYQMGHNEKLFF. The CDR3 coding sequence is TGCAGCGTAGAGATGTATCAGATGGGCCATAATGAAAAACTGTTTTTT.

CDR3 sequence reads: CSFGEGKGADTQYF. CDR3 nucleotides: TGCAGCTTCGGGGAGGGGAAGGGGGCAGATACGCAGTATTTT. The chain uses TRBV29-1 and TRBJ2-3; possible D gene TRBD2, 7 bases. With 8 bases removed from V and 4 bases from J, the gap between germline ends came to 19 bases. This CDR3 is built from 14 residues. Looked up from germline, CDR1 is SQVTM and CDR2 is ANQGSEA.

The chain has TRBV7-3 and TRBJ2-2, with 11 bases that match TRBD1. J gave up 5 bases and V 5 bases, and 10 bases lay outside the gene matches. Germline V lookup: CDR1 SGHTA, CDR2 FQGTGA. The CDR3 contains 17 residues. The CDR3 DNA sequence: TGTGCCAGCAGCCGGGAGGACAGGGGGCGACGGACCGGGGAGCTGTTTTTT. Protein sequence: CASSREDRGRRTGELFF.

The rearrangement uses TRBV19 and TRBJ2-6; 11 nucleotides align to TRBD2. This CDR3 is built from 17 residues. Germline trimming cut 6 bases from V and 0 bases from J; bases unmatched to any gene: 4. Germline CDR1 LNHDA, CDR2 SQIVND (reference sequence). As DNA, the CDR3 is TGTGCCAGTAGCGGGACTAGCGGTCTCTCTGGGGCCAACGTCCTGACTTTC. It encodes CASSGTSGLSGANVLTF.

CDR3 sequence (DNA): TGTGCCAGCAGACTGGGACAGACTAATGAAAAACTGTTTTTT. Protein: CASRLGQTNEKLFF. The J gene is TRBJ1-4, the V gene TRBV28; 7 bases agree with TRBD1. J gave up 2 bases and V 6 bases, and 3 bases lay outside the gene matches. The CDR3 has 14 amino acids. The germline CDR1 and CDR2 sequences are MDHEN and SYDVKM.

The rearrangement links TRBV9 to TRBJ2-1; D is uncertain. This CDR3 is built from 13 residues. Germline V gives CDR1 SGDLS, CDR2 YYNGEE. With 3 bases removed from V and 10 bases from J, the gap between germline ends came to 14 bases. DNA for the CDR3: TGTGCCAGCAGCGGCGGAGACAAGGGCGAGCAGTTCTTC. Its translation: CASSGGDKGEQFF. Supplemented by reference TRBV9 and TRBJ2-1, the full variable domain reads DSGVTQTPKHLITATGQRVTLRCSPRSGDLSVYWYQQSLDQGLQFLIQYYNGEERAKGNILERFSAQQFPDLHSELNLSSLELGDSALYFCASSGGDKGEQFFGPGTRLTVL.

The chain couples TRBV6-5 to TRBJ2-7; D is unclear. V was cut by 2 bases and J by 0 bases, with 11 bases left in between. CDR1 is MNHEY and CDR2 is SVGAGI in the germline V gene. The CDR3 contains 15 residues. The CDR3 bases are TGTGCCAGCAGTTACGCTTCCTGGGGCTCCTACGAGCAGTACTTC. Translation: CASSYASWGSYEQYF.

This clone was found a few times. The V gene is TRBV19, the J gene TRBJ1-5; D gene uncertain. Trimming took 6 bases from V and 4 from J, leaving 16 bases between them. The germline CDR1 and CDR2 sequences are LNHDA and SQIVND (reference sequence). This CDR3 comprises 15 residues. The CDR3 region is CASSPPGRPNQPQHF. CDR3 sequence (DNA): TGTGCCAGTAGCCCCCCCGGCCGACCGAATCAGCCCCAGCATTTT. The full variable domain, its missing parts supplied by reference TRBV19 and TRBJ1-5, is DGGITQSPKYLFRKEGQNVTLSCEQNLNHDAMYWYRQDPGQGLRLIYYSQIVNDFQKGDIAEGYSVSREKKESFPLTVTSAQKNPTAFYLCASSPPGRPNQPQHFGDGTRLSIL.

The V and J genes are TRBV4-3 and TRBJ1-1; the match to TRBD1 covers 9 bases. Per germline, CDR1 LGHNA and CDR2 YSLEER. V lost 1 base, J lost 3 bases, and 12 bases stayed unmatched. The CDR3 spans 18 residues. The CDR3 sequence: CASSQVLNRGQGDTEAFF. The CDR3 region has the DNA TGCGCCAGCAGCCAAGTACTCAACAGGGGGCAGGGGGACACTGAAGCTTTCTTT.

The CDR3 here is CASSFGNEQFF. CDR3 in DNA: TGTGCCAGCAGTTTCGGCAATGAGCAGTTCTTC. The chain uses TRBV27 and TRBJ2-1; no clear D gene. Trimming removed 3 bases at V and 6 bases at J, with 3 bases between. This CDR3 is built from 11 residues. CDR1 is MNHEY and CDR2 is SMNVEV in the germline V gene (reference sequence).

As DNA, the CDR3 is TGTGCCAGCAGGAGGACAGGGGGAAGGACTGAAGCTTTCTTT. Its protein product is CASRRTGGRTEAFF. The chain is built from TRBV6-5 and TRBJ1-1, with 10 positions matching TRBD1. The CDR3 is made up of 14 amino acids. With V trimmed by 6 bases and J by 5 bases, 6 bases remained unmatched. CDR1 and CDR2 (germline): MNHEY, SVGAGI.

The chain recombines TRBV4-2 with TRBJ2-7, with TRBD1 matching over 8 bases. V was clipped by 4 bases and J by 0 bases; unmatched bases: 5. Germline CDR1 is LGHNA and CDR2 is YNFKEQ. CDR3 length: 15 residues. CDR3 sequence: CASSRLTGASYEQYF. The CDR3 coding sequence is TGTGCCAGCAGCCGATTGACAGGGGCCTCCTACGAGCAGTACTTC.

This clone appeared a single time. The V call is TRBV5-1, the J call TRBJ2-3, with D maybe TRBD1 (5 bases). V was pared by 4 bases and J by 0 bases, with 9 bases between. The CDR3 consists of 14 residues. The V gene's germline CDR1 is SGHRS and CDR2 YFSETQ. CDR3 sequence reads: CASSIRQSTDTQYF. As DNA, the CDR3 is TGCGCCAGCAGCATCCGACAGAGCACAGATACGCAGTATTTT. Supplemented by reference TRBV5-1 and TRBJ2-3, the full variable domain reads KAGVTQTPRYLIKTRGQQVTLSCSPISGHRSVSWYQQTPGQGLQFLFEYFSETQRNKGNFPGRFSGRQFSNSRSEMNVSTLELGDSALYLCASSIRQSTDTQYFGPGTRLTVL.

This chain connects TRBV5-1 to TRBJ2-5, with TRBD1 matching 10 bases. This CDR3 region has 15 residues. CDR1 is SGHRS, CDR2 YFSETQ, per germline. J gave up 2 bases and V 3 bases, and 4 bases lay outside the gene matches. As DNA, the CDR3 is TGCGCCAGCAGCTCCCGGGACAGGGGACAAGAGACCCAGTACTTC. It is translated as CASSSRDRGQETQYF.

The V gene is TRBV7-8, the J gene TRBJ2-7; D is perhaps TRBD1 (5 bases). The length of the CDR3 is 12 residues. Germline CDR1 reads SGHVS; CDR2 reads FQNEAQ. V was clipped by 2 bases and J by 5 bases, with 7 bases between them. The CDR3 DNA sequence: TGTGCCAGCAGCTTACAGGGAAACGAGCAGTACTTC. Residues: CASSLQGNEQYF.

CDR3 loop: CASTPRGNTEAFF. CDR3 in DNA: TGTGCCAGTACCCCCCGGGGGAACACTGAAGCTTTCTTT. This rearrangement joins TRBV19 to TRBJ1-1, with unresolved D. V lost 7 bases, J lost 1 base, and 10 bases lay in between. Germline V gives CDR1 LNHDA, CDR2 SQIVND (reference sequence). The CDR3 sequence is 13 residues long.

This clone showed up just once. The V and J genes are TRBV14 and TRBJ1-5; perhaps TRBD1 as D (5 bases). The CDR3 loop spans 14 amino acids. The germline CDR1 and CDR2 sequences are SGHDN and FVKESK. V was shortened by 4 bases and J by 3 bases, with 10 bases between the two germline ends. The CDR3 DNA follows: TGTGCCAGCAGCCGGAGGGGTTCCAATCAGCCCCAGCATTTT. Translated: CASSRRGSNQPQHF.

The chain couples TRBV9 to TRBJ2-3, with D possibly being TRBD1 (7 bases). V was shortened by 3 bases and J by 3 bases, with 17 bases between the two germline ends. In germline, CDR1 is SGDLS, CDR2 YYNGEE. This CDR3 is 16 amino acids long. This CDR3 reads CASSASGGGLTDTQYF. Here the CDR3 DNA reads TGTGCCAGCAGCGCCTCCGGAGGGGGCCTTACAGATACGCAGTATTTT.

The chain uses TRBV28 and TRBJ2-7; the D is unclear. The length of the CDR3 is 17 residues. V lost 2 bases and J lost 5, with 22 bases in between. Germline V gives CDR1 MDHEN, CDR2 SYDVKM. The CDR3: CASSLPPSVSHRNEQYF. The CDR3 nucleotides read TGTGCCAGCAGTTTACCCCCCTCTGTTTCACACCGCAACGAGCAGTACTTC. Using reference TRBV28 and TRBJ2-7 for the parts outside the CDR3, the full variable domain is DVKVTQSSRYLVKRTGEKVFLECVQDMDHENMFWYRQDPGLGLRLIYFSYDVKMKEKGDIPEGYSVSREKKERFSLILESASTNQTSMYLCASSLPPSVSHRNEQYFGPGTRLTVT.

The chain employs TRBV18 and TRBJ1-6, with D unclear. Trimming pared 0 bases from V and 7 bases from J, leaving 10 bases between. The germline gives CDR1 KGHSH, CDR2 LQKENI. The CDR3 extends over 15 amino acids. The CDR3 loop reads CASSPPVRSNSPLHF. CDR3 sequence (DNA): TGTGCCAGCTCACCACCGGTTCGGTCGAATTCACCCCTCCACTTT.

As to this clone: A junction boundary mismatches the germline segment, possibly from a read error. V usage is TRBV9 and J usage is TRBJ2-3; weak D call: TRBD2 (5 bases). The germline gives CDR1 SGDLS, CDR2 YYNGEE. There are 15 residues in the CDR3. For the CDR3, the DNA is TGTGCCAGCACCGTAGGAAACGGGAAGCCAGATACGCAGTATTTT. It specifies CASTVGNGKPDTQYF.

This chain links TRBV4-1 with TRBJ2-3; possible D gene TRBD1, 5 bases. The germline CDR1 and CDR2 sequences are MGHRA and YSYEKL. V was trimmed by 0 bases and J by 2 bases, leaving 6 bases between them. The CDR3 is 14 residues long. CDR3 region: CASSQEGDTDTQYF. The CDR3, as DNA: TGCGCCAGCAGCCAAGAAGGGGACACAGATACGCAGTATTTT.

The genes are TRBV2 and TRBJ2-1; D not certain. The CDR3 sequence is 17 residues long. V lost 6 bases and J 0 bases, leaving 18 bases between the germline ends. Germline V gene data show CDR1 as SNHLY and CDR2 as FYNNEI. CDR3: CASRARFLPSSYNEQFF. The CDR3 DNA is TGTGCCAGCAGGGCCAGATTTCTCCCGAGCTCCTACAATGAGCAGTTCTTC.